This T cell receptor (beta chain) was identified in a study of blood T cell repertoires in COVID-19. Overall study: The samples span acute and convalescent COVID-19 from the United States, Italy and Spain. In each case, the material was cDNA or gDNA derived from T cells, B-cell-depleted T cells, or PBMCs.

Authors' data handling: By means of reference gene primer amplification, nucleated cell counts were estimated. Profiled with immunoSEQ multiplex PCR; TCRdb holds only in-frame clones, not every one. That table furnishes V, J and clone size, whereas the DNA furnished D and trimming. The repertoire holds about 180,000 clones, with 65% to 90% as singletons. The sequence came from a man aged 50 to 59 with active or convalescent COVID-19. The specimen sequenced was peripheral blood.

The CDR3, as DNA: TGTGCCAGCAGTGCGGACATAACCTACGAGCAGTACTTC. Protein product: CASSADITYEQYF. The chain recombines TRBV2 with TRBJ2-7, with D perhaps TRBD1 (5 bases). CDR1 is SNHLY, CDR2 FYNNEI, per germline. The CDR3 sequence is 13 residues long. The V end lost 4 bases, the J end lost 2 bases, and 9 bases lay between the germline ends.